The T cell receptor beta chain under discussion was sequenced for a study of blood T cell repertoires in COVID-19. As for the study in general: Italy, Spain and the United States were the sources of the convalescent and acute COVID-19 samples. Sources were T cells, B-cell-depleted T cells, or PBMCs; the material itself was cDNA or gDNA.

In the authors' workflow: Reference gene primer amplification yielded estimated nucleated cell counts. Here immunoSEQ multiplex PCR was the method, and the copy in TCRdb shows in-frame clones only, minus some. For V, J and clone size, that table is used; D and trimming come from the DNA. Here the sample spans roughly 70,000 clones, approximately 87% being singletons. The CDR3 runs 15 residues. CDR1 MNHEY and CDR2 SVGAGI come from the germline V gene. V lost 3 bases to trimming and J lost 6 bases, with 14 bases between them. This clone came up once. The sequenced material came from peripheral blood. The J gene is TRBJ1-4, the V gene TRBV6-5, with a possible D match to TRBD1 (6 bases). The receptor's source is a middle-aged man with active COVID-19. The CDR3 loop reads CASSYTGTTDEKLFF. The CDR3, as DNA: TGTGCCAGCAGTTATACCGGGACAACAGATGAAAAACTGTTTTTT.